Following are 18 T cell receptor beta chains from one sample sequenced in a study of cytomegalovirus exposure and HLA in healthy donors. 13 Jbeta primers and 60 Vbeta primers were used for the PCR. Here immunoSEQ multiplex PCR was the method, and the copy in TCRdb shows in-frame clones only, minus some. The table shows roughly 200,000 clones, with around 88% occurring only once. The specimen was PBMCs. These receptors came from a woman in her thirties in good health and CMV-seronegative.

The chain recombines TRBV11-3 with TRBJ2-1, with D possibly TRBD2 on 6 matching bases. Trimming removed 2 bases at V and 2 bases at J, with 10 bases between. This CDR3 comprises 15 residues. Germline V lookup: CDR1 SGHNT, CDR2 YENEEA. The CDR3: CASSLTGVPYNEQFF. CDR3 DNA: TGTGCCAGCAGCTTAACGGGAGTCCCCTACAATGAGCAGTTCTTC.

J is TRBJ2-7 and V is TRBV27, with D possibly matching TRBD2 (6 bases). The V end was cut by 3 bases, the J end by 2 bases, with 8 bases between. The CDR3 loop spans 13 amino acids. The V gene's germline CDR1 is MNHEY and CDR2 SMNVEV (reference sequence). The CDR3 loop is CASSFGEAYEQYF. The CDR3 DNA reads TGTGCCAGCAGTTTCGGGGAGGCCTACGAGCAGTACTTC.

The chain is built from TRBV2 and TRBJ2-7; D gene ambiguous. The CDR3 spans 15 residues. The V end lost 7 bases, the J end lost 3 bases, and 19 bases lay between the germline ends. Germline V lookup: CDR1 SNHLY, CDR2 FYNNEI. In DNA, the CDR3 is TGTGCCAGCAAAGTCGACGGCGGAATCTTCTACGAGCAGTACTTC. This translates into CASKVDGGIFYEQYF. Using reference TRBV2 and TRBJ2-7 for the parts outside the CDR3, the full variable domain is EPEVTQTPSHQVTQMGQEVILRCVPISNHLYFYWYRQILGQKVEFLVSFYNNEISEKSEIFDDQFSVERPDGSNFTLKIRSTKLEDSAMYFCASKVDGGIFYEQYFGPGTRLTVT.

The V call is TRBV27, the J call TRBJ1-4, with D possibly matching TRBD1 (5 bases). Trimming shortened V by 2 bases and J by 7 bases, and 14 bases separated the two germline ends. The CDR3 length is 15 residues. The germline V gene has CDR1 MNHEY and CDR2 SMNVEV (reference sequence). Written as DNA, the CDR3 is TGTGCCAGCAGTTTACTGTCCAGGGAAGGTGAAAAACTGTTTTTT. Protein: CASSLLSREGEKLFF.

This clone was seen only a few times. J is TRBJ1-1 and V is TRBV7-8, with 11 bases aligning to TRBD1. Germline CDR1 and CDR2: SGHVS and FQNEAQ. Trimming at V came to 4 bases and at J to 0 bases, leaving 4 bases not matched to a gene. The CDR3 is 16 amino acids. The CDR3 region is CASSYGTGGMNTEAFF. In DNA, the CDR3 is TGTGCCAGCAGCTATGGGACAGGGGGTATGAACACTGAAGCTTTCTTT.

This clone appeared a single time. The rearrangement links TRBV28 to TRBJ2-7; perhaps TRBD1 as D (6 bases). This CDR3 has 16 amino acids. Trimming took 3 bases from V and 3 from J, leaving 18 bases between them. CDR1 and CDR2 from the germline V gene are MDHEN and SYDVKM. The DNA for the CDR3 is TGTGCCAGCAGTTTGTCAGGGGAGAATACCGGCTACGAGCAGTACTTC. Its protein is CASSLSGENTGYEQYF.

In DNA, the CDR3 is TGTGCCAGCAGCCCCCGGGGGGAGGGAGATACGCAGTATTTT. Translated: CASSPRGEGDTQYF. The rearrangement uses TRBV13 and TRBJ2-3, with 7 bases lining up with TRBD2. V shed 5 bases, J shed 5 bases, and the junction held 7 bases outside the gene matches. CDR1 and CDR2 from the germline V gene are PRHDT and FYEKMQ (reference sequence). CDR3 length: 14 residues. The entire variable domain, with the rest obtained from reference TRBV13 and TRBJ2-3, is as follows: AAGVIQSPRHLIKEKRETATLKCYPIPRHDTVYWYQQGPGQDPQFLISFYEKMQSDKGSIPDRFSAQQFSDYHSELNMSSLELGDSALYFCASSPRGEGDTQYFGPGTRLTVL.

Regarding this clone: This CDR3 is also generated by other DNA sequences in the sample. The chain carries TRBV5-1 and TRBJ2-5, with 8 bases matching TRBD1. This CDR3 has 14 amino acids. With V trimmed by 2 bases and J by 5 bases, 5 bases remained unmatched. CDR1 SGHRS and CDR2 YFSETQ come from the germline V gene. The CDR3 here is CASSFGQGRETQYF. CDR3 coding DNA: TGCGCCAGCAGCTTCGGACAGGGTCGGGAGACCCAGTACTTC. The whole variable domain, filled in from reference TRBV5-1 and TRBJ2-5, reads KAGVTQTPRYLIKTRGQQVTLSCSPISGHRSVSWYQQTPGQGLQFLFEYFSETQRNKGNFPGRFSGRQFSNSRSEMNVSTLELGDSALYLCASSFGQGRETQYFGPGTRLLVL.

The chain employs TRBV5-1 and TRBJ2-5, with 12 bases matching TRBD2. The CDR3 loop spans 15 amino acids. From germline, CDR1 is SGHRS and CDR2 YFSETQ. V lost 3 bases and J lost 4; bases outside the gene matches: 4. CDR3 coding DNA: TGCGCCAGCAGCTCGGAGGGACTAGCGGGAGAGACCCAGTACTTC. Amino acids: CASSSEGLAGETQYF.

The CDR3 reads CASSALLYGYTF. The CDR3 region has the DNA TGTGCCAGTAGTGCGCTCCTCTATGGCTACACCTTC. This chain uses TRBV19 with TRBJ1-2; no reliable D call. Germline CDR1 is LNHDA and CDR2 is SQIVND (reference sequence). This CDR3 comprises 12 residues. V shed 5 bases and J shed 4 bases, with 8 bases lying between them. Filled out from reference TRBV19 and TRBJ1-2, the complete variable domain reads DGGITQSPKYLFRKEGQNVTLSCEQNLNHDAMYWYRQDPGQGLRLIYYSQIVNDFQKGDIAEGYSVSREKKESFPLTVTSAQKNPTAFYLCASSALLYGYTFGSGTRLTVV.

The chain employs TRBV19 and TRBJ1-5; 7 nucleotides align to TRBD1. CDR1 and CDR2 from the germline V gene are LNHDA and SQIVND (reference sequence). CDR3 length: 17 amino acids. With 5 bases clipped from V and 0 bases from J, the junction kept 10 bases outside the gene matches. The CDR3 coding sequence is TGTGCCAGTAGTCATATAACAGGGGCTTATAGCAATCAGCCCCAGCATTTT. Protein sequence: CASSHITGAYSNQPQHF. Full variable domain (remainder filled in from reference TRBV19 and TRBJ1-5): DGGITQSPKYLFRKEGQNVTLSCEQNLNHDAMYWYRQDPGQGLRLIYYSQIVNDFQKGDIAEGYSVSREKKESFPLTVTSAQKNPTAFYLCASSHITGAYSNQPQHFGDGTRLSIL.

This chain connects TRBV28 to TRBJ1-1; D call uncertain. Trimming took 5 bases from V and 11 from J, leaving 18 bases between them. The CDR3 extends over 13 amino acids. Germline loops: CDR1 MDHEN, CDR2 SYDVKM. The CDR3 DNA is TGTGCCAGCAGTACCCCTGCGGGAGAGAGCGCTTTCTTT. Protein: CASSTPAGESAFF. Complete variable domain (other parts from reference TRBV28 and TRBJ1-1): DVKVTQSSRYLVKRTGEKVFLECVQDMDHENMFWYRQDPGLGLRLIYFSYDVKMKEKGDIPEGYSVSREKKERFSLILESASTNQTSMYLCASSTPAGESAFFGQGTRLTVV.

The chain combines TRBV7-2 with TRBJ1-5, with TRBD1 as a possible D gene (6 bases). CDR1 and CDR2 from the germline V gene are SGHTA and FQGNSA. V was cut by 4 bases and J by 1 base, with 17 bases left in between. CDR3 length: 17 amino acids. CDR3 residues: CASSSSVIGGSNQPQHF. In DNA, the CDR3 is TGTGCCAGCAGCTCCTCGGTGATAGGGGGAAGCAATCAGCCCCAGCATTTT. The full variable domain, completed using reference TRBV7-2 and TRBJ1-5, is GAGVSQSPSNKVTEKGKDVELRCDPISGHTALYWYRQSLGQGLEFLIYFQGNSAPDKSGLPSDRFSAERTGGSVSTLTIQRTQQEDSAVYLCASSSSVIGGSNQPQHFGDGTRLSIL.

This chain links TRBV28 with TRBJ1-5; no clear D. V lost 2 bases and J 4 bases, leaving 3 bases between the germline ends. The CDR3 is 12 amino acids. Germline CDR1 and CDR2: MDHEN and SYDVKM. The CDR3 protein is CASSLINQPQHF. The CDR3 nucleotides read TGTGCCAGCAGTTTAATAAATCAGCCCCAGCATTTT. Complete variable domain (other parts from reference TRBV28 and TRBJ1-5): DVKVTQSSRYLVKRTGEKVFLECVQDMDHENMFWYRQDPGLGLRLIYFSYDVKMKEKGDIPEGYSVSREKKERFSLILESASTNQTSMYLCASSLINQPQHFGDGTRLSIL.

The rearrangement joins TRBV6-5 to TRBJ2-3; tentatively, D is TRBD2 (6 bases). In germline, CDR1 is MNHEY, CDR2 SVGAGI. The V end lost 4 bases, the J end lost 0 bases, and 14 bases lay between the germline ends. The CDR3 extends over 16 amino acids. The CDR3 is CASSFSGTSSTDTQYF. In nucleotides, the CDR3 is TGTGCCAGCAGTTTTTCCGGGACTTCGAGCACAGATACGCAGTATTTT.

The rearrangement uses TRBV28 and TRBJ2-3; 7 bases are shared with TRBD2. With 6 bases clipped from V and 1 base from J, the junction kept 10 bases outside the gene matches. Germline loops: CDR1 MDHEN, CDR2 SYDVKM. This CDR3 region has 16 residues. In DNA, the CDR3 is TGTGCCAGCAGCTCCTTCATGGCGGGGGGCACAGATACGCAGTATTTT. This encodes CASSSFMAGGTDTQYF.

This clone has a handful of counts. This chain links TRBV4-2 with TRBJ2-5; 8 bases are a match to TRBD1. Trimming at V came to 5 bases and at J to 5 bases, leaving 7 bases not matched to a gene. Germline V CDR1 and CDR2: LGHNA, YNFKEQ. The CDR3 spans 14 residues. CDR3 DNA sequence: TGTGCCAGCAGCTTAACGACAGGGGATGAGACCCAGTACTTC. Translating it yields CASSLTTGDETQYF.

The V call is TRBV4-1, the J call TRBJ2-1; no clear D gene. V lost 9 bases and J lost 7, with 7 bases in between. This CDR3 region has 10 residues. CDR1 and CDR2 from the germline V gene are MGHRA and YSYEKL. CDR3 nucleotide sequence: TGCGCCAGTTCGCTAAATGAGCAGTTCTTC. Its translation: CASSLNEQFF.